Following are 5 T cell receptor beta chains from one sample sequenced in a study of pediatric ulcerative colitis. The data were produced by immunoSEQ multiplex PCR, yet TCRdb's version contains in-frame clones alone and is incomplete. The repertoire includes around 68,000 clones, 77% of them detected once, and 5.2% sits in the top ten. The sample was blood. Every receptor here comes from a boy aged 5 to 17 with moderate ulcerative colitis.

This sequence joins TRBV19 and TRBJ1-3; D is uncertain. Germline assignment: CDR1 LNHDA and CDR2 SQIVND (reference sequence). The CDR3 is made up of 19 amino acids. The ends were cut back, 3 bases at V and 3 bases at J, with 24 bases in the middle. The CDR3, as DNA: TGTGCCAGTAGTATCTTCTCCCCCCTGATGACTTCTGGTGGAAACACCATATATTTT. This gives the protein CASSIFSPLMTSGGNTIYF. The full variable domain, rest sourced from reference TRBV19 and TRBJ1-3, is DGGITQSPKYLFRKEGQNVTLSCEQNLNHDAMYWYRQDPGQGLRLIYYSQIVNDFQKGDIAEGYSVSREKKESFPLTVTSAQKNPTAFYLCASSIFSPLMTSGGNTIYFGEGSWLTVV.

The gene calls are TRBV2 and TRBJ2-2, with no clear D. The V end was cut by 1 base, the J end by 4 bases, with 10 bases between. Looked up from germline, CDR1 is SNHLY and CDR2 is FYNNEI. The CDR3 contains 15 residues. The CDR3 bases are TGTGCCAGCAGTGAAGGGAGCGTAGGCACCGGGGAGCTGTTTTTT. It translates to CASSEGSVGTGELFF.

The V and J genes are TRBV19 and TRBJ2-7; 9 nucleotides line up with TRBD1. The CDR3 is 14 amino acids. Looked up from germline, CDR1 is LNHDA and CDR2 is SQIVND (reference sequence). After removal of 5 bases from V and 3 bases from J, the junction contained 5 bases not matched to a gene. The CDR3 nucleotides are TGTGCCAGTAGTCTCTGGACAGGGGACTACGAGCAGTACTTC. It encodes CASSLWTGDYEQYF.

The chain links TRBV7-2 to TRBJ2-7; D is unclear. The germline gives CDR1 SGHTA, CDR2 FQGNSA. V was trimmed by 3 bases and J by 3 bases, leaving 9 bases between them. The CDR3 sequence is 13 residues long. CDR3 sequence reads: CASSFYRGYEQYF. The CDR3 bases are TGTGCCAGCAGCTTCTACAGAGGCTACGAGCAGTACTTC.

The chain employs TRBV27 and TRBJ2-7; possibly TRBD2 for D (6 bases). Germline V gene data show CDR1 as MNHEY and CDR2 as SMNVEV (reference sequence). The V gene lost 6 bases and the J gene lost 5 bases, with 8 bases spanning the gap. The CDR3 is 11 amino acids. CDR3 sequence (DNA): TGTGCCAGCAGGGAGGGTCACGAGCAGTACTTC. Protein product: CASREGHEQYF.